One and the same sample provided the 19 T cell receptor beta chains below, sequenced in a study of blood T cell repertoires in COVID-19. The protocol was immunoSEQ multiplex PCR, while the TCRdb copy is restricted to in-frame clones and leaves out a portion. The sample has about 270,000 clones; approximately 80% are singletons. Source material: peripheral blood. The receptors shown here come from a woman in her sixties or seventies with active or convalescent COVID-19.

The J gene is TRBJ2-3, the V gene TRBV20-1; no reliable D call. Between the trimmed V and J ends, which lost 5 bases and 2 bases, there was a span of 5 bases. Germline assignment: CDR1 DFQATT and CDR2 SNEGSKA (reference sequence). CDR3 length equals 11 residues. The CDR3 DNA follows: TGCAGTGCTCCAGTCACAGATACGCAGTATTTT. It is translated as CSAPVTDTQYF.

The chain employs TRBV5-4 and TRBJ2-1, with D possibly matching TRBD1 (6 bases). The CDR3 has 16 amino acids. V was clipped by 0 bases and J by 5 bases, with 15 bases between them. Looked up from germline, CDR1 is SGHNT and CDR2 is YYREEE (reference sequence). The CDR3 reads CASSLDRGHTNNEQFF. The DNA of the CDR3 is TGTGCCAGCAGCTTGGACCGGGGACACACCAACAATGAGCAGTTCTTC.

The rearrangement uses TRBV30 and TRBJ1-1; D may be TRBD1 (5 bases). This CDR3 has 13 residues. The V end lost 3 bases, the J end lost 4 bases, and 12 bases lay between the germline ends. Germline V gene sequence: CDR1 GTSNPN, CDR2 SVGIG (reference sequence). The CDR3 is CAWRGRTLTEAFF. CDR3 in DNA: TGTGCCTGGAGAGGCCGGACACTCACTGAAGCTTTCTTT.

The chain links TRBV11-2 to TRBJ1-4; D unresolved. V was shortened by 6 bases and J by 5 bases, with 13 bases between the two germline ends. The CDR3 loop spans 14 amino acids. Per the germline V gene, CDR1 is SGHAT and CDR2 is FQNNGV. The CDR3 protein is CASSRRSENEKLFF. CDR3 nucleotides: TGTGCCAGCAGTCGGCGGTCGGAAAATGAAAAACTGTTTTTT.

This sequence joins TRBV3-1 (or the pseudogene TRBV3-2) and TRBJ1-6; 7 positions agree with TRBD1. The V and J ends lost 5 bases and 6 bases, in that order; junction bases with no gene match: 7. The CDR3 is made up of 15 amino acids. Germline loops: CDR1 LGHDT, CDR2 YNNKEL (reference sequence). Here the CDR3 reads CASSSTGTTNSPLHF. CDR3 nucleotide sequence: TGTGCCAGCAGCTCGACAGGGACCACTAATTCACCCCTCCACTTT.

V gene TRBV6-6 combines with J gene TRBJ1-1, with a tentative D call TRBD1 (6 bases). The ends were cut back, 5 bases at V and 3 bases at J, with 13 bases in the middle. The CDR3 is 14 residues long. Germline lookup yields CDR1 MNHNY and CDR2 SVGAGI (reference sequence). CDR3 in amino acids: CASSQGGGDTEAFF. CDR3 DNA: TGTGCCAGCAGTCAGGGAGGGGGGGACACTGAAGCTTTCTTT.

This chain joins TRBV19 and TRBJ1-1; 8 bases match TRBD1. The CDR3 totals 13 residues. Unmatched junction bases numbered 0, after V lost 3 bases and J lost 3 bases. Germline-derived CDR1 and CDR2 are LNHDA and SQIVND (reference sequence). This CDR3 is CASSMTGDTEAFF. The CDR3 DNA reads TGTGCCAGTAGTATGACAGGGGACACTGAAGCTTTCTTT. Using reference TRBV19 and TRBJ1-1 for the parts outside the CDR3, the full variable domain is DGGITQSPKYLFRKEGQNVTLSCEQNLNHDAMYWYRQDPGQGLRLIYYSQIVNDFQKGDIAEGYSVSREKKESFPLTVTSAQKNPTAFYLCASSMTGDTEAFFGQGTRLTVV.

This clone was counted once. The chain links TRBV4-2 to TRBJ2-2, with 12 positions matching TRBD2. Per the germline V gene, CDR1 is LGHNA and CDR2 is YNFKEQ. The V segment lost 4 bases and the J segment 7 bases; nucleotides outside the gene matches: 19. The CDR3 runs 20 residues. The CDR3 sequence: CASSRDPSTGLAGGGGELFF. In nucleotides, the CDR3 is TGTGCCAGCAGCCGGGATCCCTCAACGGGACTAGCGGGTGGCGGCGGGGAGCTGTTTTTT.

The chain recombines TRBV5-4 with TRBJ1-5, with D uncertain. Germline loops: CDR1 SGHNT, CDR2 YYREEE (reference sequence). Trimming pared 0 bases from V and 7 bases from J, leaving 11 bases between. This CDR3 has 14 residues. The CDR3 is CASSLGGSGQPQHF. In DNA, the CDR3 is TGTGCCAGCAGCTTGGGAGGGAGCGGGCAGCCCCAGCATTTT.

This clone appeared once. The V gene is TRBV4-3, the J gene TRBJ2-1; tentatively, D is TRBD2 (7 bases). CDR1 LGHNA and CDR2 YSLEER come from the germline V gene. The CDR3 contains 16 residues. V lost 4 bases and J 4 bases, leaving 17 bases between the germline ends. The CDR3 DNA is TGCGCCAGCAGCCGGGGGCGGGGGAATAATTACAATGAGCAGTTCTTC. Amino acid sequence: CASSRGRGNNYNEQFF.

This chain uses TRBV20-1 with TRBJ2-2; D is uncertain. Trimming took 3 bases from V and 3 from J, leaving 11 bases between them. The germline V gene encodes CDR1 DFQATT and CDR2 SNEGSKA (reference sequence). The CDR3 sequence is 14 residues long. The CDR3 nucleotides are TGCAGTGCTAGTGATGCTAGGTACACCGGGGAGCTGTTTTTT. It specifies CSASDARYTGELFF.

This chain connects TRBV19 to TRBJ1-1; unclear D gene. This CDR3 region has 13 residues. Germline CDR1 LNHDA, CDR2 SQIVND (reference sequence). Trimming stripped 3 bases from V and 5 bases from J, with 10 bases between. The CDR3: CASSIDAETEAFF. As DNA, the CDR3 is TGTGCCAGTAGTATTGACGCGGAGACTGAAGCTTTCTTT.

This chain links TRBV9 with TRBJ1-2; TRBD1 agrees at 7 bases. V shed 2 bases, J shed 13 bases, and the junction held 8 bases outside the gene matches. Per the germline V gene, CDR1 is SGDLS and CDR2 is YYNGEE. The CDR3 consists of 12 residues. The CDR3: CASSVDRDPFTF. CDR3 DNA: TGTGCCAGCAGCGTCGACAGGGACCCCTTCACCTTC.

This clone came up once. V and J are TRBV7-3 and TRBJ2-7, with D perhaps matching TRBD1 (6 bases). The V gene's germline CDR1 is SGHTA and CDR2 FQGTGA. The germline V and J ends were trimmed by 1 base and 6 bases, with 13 bases remaining between them. The CDR3 loop spans 14 amino acids. CDR3 DNA: TGTGCCAGCAGCTTAAGCGGGCAGGGGTCCGAGCAGTACTTC. Amino acid sequence: CASSLSGQGSEQYF.

This clone appeared a few times. The rearrangement uses TRBV12-3 or TRBV12-4 and TRBJ1-2, with 7 bases aligning to TRBD1. The CDR3 spans 12 residues. J lost 4 bases, V lost 6 bases, and 2 bases had no gene match. The CDR3 region has the DNA TGTGCCAGCAGGGGGGACAGCTATGGCTACACCTTC. Translating gives CASRGDSYGYTF.

This clone was seen only a few times. The chain combines TRBV7-8 with TRBJ1-5, with D maybe TRBD1 (5 bases). The CDR3 runs to 15 residues. V lost 8 bases to trimming and J lost 7 bases, with 21 bases between them. The germline CDR1 and CDR2 sequences are SGHVS and FQNEAQ. The CDR3 DNA follows: TGTGCCAGCCTACCTCTCGGGGGAGGTGAACAGCCCCAGCATTTT. This translates into CASLPLGGGEQPQHF.

This sequence joins TRBV3-1 (or the pseudogene TRBV3-2) and TRBJ1-2; D is possibly TRBD1 (5 bases). Trimming removed 2 bases from V and 7 bases from J, with 11 bases in between. CDR1 and CDR2 (germline): LGHDT, YNNKEL (reference sequence). CDR3 length equals 13 residues. The CDR3 loop reads CASSQMQGFGYTF. The CDR3 DNA is TGTGCCAGCAGCCAAATGCAGGGATTTGGCTACACCTTC.

Only a few counts were recorded for this clone. At the DNA level, this CDR3 is encoded by other sequences in the same sample as well. This rearrangement joins TRBV6-6 to TRBJ1-1; D gene ambiguous. The V and J ends lost 0 bases and 0 bases respectively, with 5 bases between them. CDR1 is MNHNY and CDR2 is SVGAGI in the germline V gene (reference sequence). The CDR3 sequence is 14 residues long. CDR3 sequence reads: CASSYSELNTEAFF. DNA for the CDR3: TGTGCCAGCAGTTACTCGGAGTTGAACACTGAAGCTTTCTTT.

The rearrangement links TRBV21-1 to TRBJ1-4; the table calls TRBD1, which could not be checked here. TRBV21-1 is reported as a pseudogene. There are 18 residues in the CDR3. CDR3: CASRFRTGGFRETEKLFF. In nucleotides, the CDR3 is TGTGCCAGCAGATTTCGGACAGGGGGCTTTCGGGAGACTGAAAAACTGTTTTTT.